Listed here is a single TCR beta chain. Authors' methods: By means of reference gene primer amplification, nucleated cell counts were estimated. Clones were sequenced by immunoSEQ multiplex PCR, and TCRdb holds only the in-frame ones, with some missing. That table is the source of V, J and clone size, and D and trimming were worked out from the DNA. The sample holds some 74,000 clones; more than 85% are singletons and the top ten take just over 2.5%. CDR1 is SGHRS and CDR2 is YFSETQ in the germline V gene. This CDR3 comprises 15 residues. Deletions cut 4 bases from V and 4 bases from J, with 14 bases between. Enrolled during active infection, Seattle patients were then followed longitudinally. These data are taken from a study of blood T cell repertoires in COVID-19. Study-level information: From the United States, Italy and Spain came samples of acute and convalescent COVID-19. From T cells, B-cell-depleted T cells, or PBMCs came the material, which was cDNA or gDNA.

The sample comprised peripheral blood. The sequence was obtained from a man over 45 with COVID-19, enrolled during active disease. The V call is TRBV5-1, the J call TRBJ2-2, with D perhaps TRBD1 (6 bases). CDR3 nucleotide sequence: TGCGCCAGCAGCCTGATAGGACAGAGCACCGGGGAGCTGTTTTTT. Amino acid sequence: CASSLIGQSTGELFF.